Included here is one TCR beta chain sequence, with context. This record comes from a study of technical replicates of blood from a handful of donors. Assay used: immunoSEQ multiplex PCR; TCRdb lists only in-frame clones, some missing. Found here are 68,000 or so clones, 92% of them singletons; the top ten hold about 0.4%. The specimen was T cells isolated from PBMCs. The origin of this receptor is a human donor in good health.

CDR3 nucleotides: TGCGCCAGCAGCTTACCGGGACTAGCGGGAGTTTTGTCGTATGCAGGTGAGCAGTTCTTC. Translated: CASSLPGLAGVLSYAGEQFF. The V call is TRBV5-1, the J call TRBJ2-1; 14 bases agree with TRBD2. From germline, CDR1 is SGHRS and CDR2 YFSETQ. Trimming removed 2 bases from V and 9 bases from J; junction bases left unmatched: 19. The CDR3 totals 20 residues.